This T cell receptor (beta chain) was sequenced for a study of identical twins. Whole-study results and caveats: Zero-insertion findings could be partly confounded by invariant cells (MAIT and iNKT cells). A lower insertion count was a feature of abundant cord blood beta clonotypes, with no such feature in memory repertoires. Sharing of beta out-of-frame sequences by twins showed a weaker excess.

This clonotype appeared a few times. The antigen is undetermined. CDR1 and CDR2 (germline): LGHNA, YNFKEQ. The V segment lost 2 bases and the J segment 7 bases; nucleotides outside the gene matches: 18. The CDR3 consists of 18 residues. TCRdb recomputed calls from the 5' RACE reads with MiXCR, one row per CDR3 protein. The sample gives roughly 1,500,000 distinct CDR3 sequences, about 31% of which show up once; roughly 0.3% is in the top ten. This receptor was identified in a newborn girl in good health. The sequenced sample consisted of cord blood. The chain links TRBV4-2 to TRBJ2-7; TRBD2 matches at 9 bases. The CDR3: CASSQFPPLAGYNNEQYF. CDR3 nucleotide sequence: TGTGCCAGCAGCCAATTCCCCCCTCTAGCGGGGTACAACAATGAGCAGTACTTC.